These T cell receptor beta chains were read from a single sample in a study of a mutant IDH1 vaccine in newly diagnosed glioma. Antigens for these TCRs are unknown. Method: immunoSEQ multiplex PCR; TCRdb's copy keeps in-frame clones and lacks some. The top ten hold approximately 1.9% of the sample, which has about 67,000 clones, about 88% seen once. The material was PBMCs, obtained from a glioma patient whose treatment included an IDH1 peptide vaccine. The receptor set was obtained from a man aged 40-55 years with glioma. The CDR3 runs from the conserved cysteine through the conserved F or W. The D gene is left open where the match is weak.

NA	TRBV4-1	CASSQVGHTNTGELFF
TRBD2	TRBV4-2	CASSQKKRDRYEQYF
TRBD2	TRBV6-1	CASSEAAGGSYNEQFF
NA	TRBV6-5	CASSYSMDNEQFF
TRBD1	TRBV19	CASSIPPGQGTQPQHF
TRBD2	TRBV13	CASSPPPGLADATDTQYF
NA	TRBV15	CATSRDDLPSTDTQYF
NA	TRBV19	CASAPRSQVSYEQYF
NA	TRBV7-2	CASSLDSSTDTQYF
NA	TRBV10-2	CASSEHPSREDTEAFF
NA	TRBV2	CASSVSLGQPTNEKLFF
NA	TRBV27	CASSQHNTEAFF
TRBD1	TRBV2	CASSLQGAQRYSPLHF
NA	TRBV6-1	CASSEAAGWAFF
TRBD1	TRBV6-5	CASRPTGATNEKLFF
NA	TRBV2	CASSGLNTEAFF
TRBD1	TRBV7-9	CASSPTGGNYGYTF
NA	TRBV27	CASSPTKTDTQYF
TRBD1	TRBV7-2	CASSSQGALSNQPQHF
NA	TRBV6-1	CASSEARGSTGELFF
NA	TRBV6-1	CASSDGAGLTQYF
NA	TRBV2	CASSGPFSGANVLTF
NA	TRBV5-4	CASSLGIGGTSLGEQYF
NA	TRBV4-3	CASSQDPYGTSGPNEQFF
TRBD1	TRBV18	CASSPPTGAYGYTF
NA	TRBV27	CASSYRGRTEAFF
NA	TRBV5-6	CASSLHKGGLSSGANVLTF
NA	TRBV9	CASSVGWQATYEQYF
TRBD1	TRBV19	CASSINRDSHLNTEAFF
NA	TRBV28	CASSRGTEAFF
TRBD1	TRBV5-4	CASSSYRDSAEKLFF
TRBD1	TRBV5-1	CASSLSQGAREKLFF
NA	TRBV6-6	CASSLYGGEVVIF
NA	TRBV5-6	CASGTQTYEQYF
TRBD2	TRBV19	CASSTGLAGGTQYF
NA	TRBV10-3	CAISVDNQPQHF
NA	TRBV4-2	CASSRRGGVGYEQYF
TRBD1	TRBV5-1	CASSLAGQGTDTQYF
NA	TRBV10-3	CAISESGAGPTDTQYF
NA	TRBV5-6	CANGRHLSSGNTIYF
NA	TRBV28	CASSLGQGNTEAFF
NA	TRBV27	CASRRGWGDTGELFF
TRBD1	TRBV19	CASTDRGFHNEQFF
NA	TRBV15	CATSRDPAEASYEQYF
NA	TRBV7-9	CASSSGIYNEQFF
NA	TRBV6-5	CASSQTDNYEQYF
NA	TRBV4-1	CASSQDRETQYF
NA	TRBV30	CAWSLAAKNIQYF
NA	TRBV9	CASSVMPLPGTEAFF
NA	TRBV7-9	CASSSYYNSPLHF
TRBD1	TRBV28	CASRQGGRSAFGEQFF
NA	TRBV6-5	CASKNQVGEQYF
TRBD1	TRBV5-4	CASSTRDSIYEQYF